The present T cell receptor (beta chain) was sequenced within a study of cytomegalovirus exposure and HLA in healthy donors. Study overall: Around 190 million T cells yielded 120 million or so unique TCR beta sequences, as an earlier analysis found.

Those who donated were healthy bone marrow donors. The PCR had 60 Vbeta and 13 Jbeta primers. Assay used: immunoSEQ multiplex PCR; TCRdb lists only in-frame clones, some missing. Among about 250,000 clones listed, 72% were seen once. Sequences were obtained from PBMCs. This clonotype originated in a female donor in good health and CMV-seronegative.

The CDR3 protein is CAWSALRTGLSGNTIYF. The CDR3 region has the DNA TGTGCCTGGAGCGCACTCCGGACAGGGCTCTCTGGAAACACCATATATTTT. The chain joins TRBV30 to TRBJ1-3, with 8 bases that match TRBD1. V lost 3 bases and J lost 0; bases outside the gene matches: 10. Per germline, CDR1 GTSNPN and CDR2 SVGIG (reference sequence). The CDR3 runs 17 residues.